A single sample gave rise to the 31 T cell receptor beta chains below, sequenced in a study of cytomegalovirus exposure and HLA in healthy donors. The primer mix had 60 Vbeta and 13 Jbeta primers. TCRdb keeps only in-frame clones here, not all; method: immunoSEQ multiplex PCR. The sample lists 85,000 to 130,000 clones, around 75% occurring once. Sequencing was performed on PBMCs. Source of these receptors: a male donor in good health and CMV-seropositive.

CDR3 in amino acids: CASRVRGGNEKLFF. DNA of the CDR3: TGTGCCAGTAGGGTACGTGGCGGGAACGAAAAACTGTTTTTT. This chain joins TRBV19 and TRBJ1-4; D not resolved. There are 14 residues in the CDR3. The germline V and J ends were trimmed by 6 bases and 8 bases, with 16 bases remaining between them. The germline gives CDR1 LNHDA, CDR2 SQIVND (reference sequence).

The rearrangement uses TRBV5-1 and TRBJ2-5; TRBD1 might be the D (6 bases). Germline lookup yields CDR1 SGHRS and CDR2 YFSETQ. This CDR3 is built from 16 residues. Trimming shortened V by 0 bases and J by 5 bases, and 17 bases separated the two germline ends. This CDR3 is CASSLVGTRTEETQYF. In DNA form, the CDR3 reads TGCGCCAGCAGCTTGGTTGGGACAAGGACAGAGGAGACCCAGTACTTC.

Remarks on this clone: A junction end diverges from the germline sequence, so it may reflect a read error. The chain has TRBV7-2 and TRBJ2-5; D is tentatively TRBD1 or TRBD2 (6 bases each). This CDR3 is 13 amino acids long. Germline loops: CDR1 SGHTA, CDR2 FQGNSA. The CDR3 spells CASTLGGQETQYF. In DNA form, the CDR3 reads TGTGCCAGCACCTTAGGGGGGCAGGAGACCCAGTACTTC. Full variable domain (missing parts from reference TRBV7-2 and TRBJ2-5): GAGVSQSPSNKVTEKGKDVELRCDPISGHTALYWYRQSLGQGLEFLIYFQGNSAPDKSGLPSDRFSAERTGGSVSTLTIQRTQQEDSAVYLCASTLGGQETQYFGPGTRLLVL.

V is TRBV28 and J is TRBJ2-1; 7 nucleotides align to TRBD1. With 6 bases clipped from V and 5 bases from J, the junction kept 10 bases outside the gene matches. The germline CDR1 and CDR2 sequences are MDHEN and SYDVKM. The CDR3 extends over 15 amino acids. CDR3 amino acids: CASRRGTVRNNEQFF. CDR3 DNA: TGTGCCAGCAGACGAGGGACAGTAAGGAACAATGAGCAGTTCTTC.

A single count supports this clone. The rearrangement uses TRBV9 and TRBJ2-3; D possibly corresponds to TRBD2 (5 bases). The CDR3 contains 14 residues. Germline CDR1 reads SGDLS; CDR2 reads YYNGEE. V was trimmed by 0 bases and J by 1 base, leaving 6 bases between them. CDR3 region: CASSVGSGTDTQYF. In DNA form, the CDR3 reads TGTGCCAGCAGCGTAGGTAGCGGCACAGATACGCAGTATTTT.

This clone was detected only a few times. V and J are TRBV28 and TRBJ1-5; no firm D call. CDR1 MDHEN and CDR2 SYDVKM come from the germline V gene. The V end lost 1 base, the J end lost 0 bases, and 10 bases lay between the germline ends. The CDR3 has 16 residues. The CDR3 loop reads CASSLLSSVSNQPQHF. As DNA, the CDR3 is TGTGCCAGCAGTTTATTATCGTCGGTTAGCAATCAGCCCCAGCATTTT.

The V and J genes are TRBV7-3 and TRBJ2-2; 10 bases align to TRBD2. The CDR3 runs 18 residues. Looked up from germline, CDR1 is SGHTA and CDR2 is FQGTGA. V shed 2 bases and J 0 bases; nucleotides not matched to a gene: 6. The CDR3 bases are TGTGCCAGCAGCTTATTGGCTAGCGGGGGCCCGAACACCGGGGAGCTGTTTTTT. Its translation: CASSLLASGGPNTGELFF.

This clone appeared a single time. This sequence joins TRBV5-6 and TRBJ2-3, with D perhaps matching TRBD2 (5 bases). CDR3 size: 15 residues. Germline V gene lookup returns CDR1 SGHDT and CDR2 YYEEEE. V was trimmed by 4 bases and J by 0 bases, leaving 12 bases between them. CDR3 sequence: CASSERRPSTDTQYF. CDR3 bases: TGTGCCAGCAGCGAGAGGAGGCCTAGCACAGATACGCAGTATTTT.

The CDR3 bases are TGTGCCTGGAGGATCCCTGCGCCTGGGGCGGCGTTTGACACTGAAGCTTTCTTT. Translating gives CAWRIPAPGAAFDTEAFF. V usage is TRBV30 and J usage is TRBJ1-1; D possibly corresponds to TRBD1 (5 bases). V lost 3 bases to trimming and J lost 3 bases, with 26 bases between them. This CDR3 is built from 18 residues. Germline CDR1 reads GTSNPN; CDR2 reads SVGIG (reference sequence).

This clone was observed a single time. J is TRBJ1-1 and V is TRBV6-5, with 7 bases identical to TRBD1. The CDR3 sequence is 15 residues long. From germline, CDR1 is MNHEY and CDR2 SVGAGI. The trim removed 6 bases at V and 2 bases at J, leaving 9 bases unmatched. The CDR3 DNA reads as TGTGCCAGCAGATCGACAGGGAACAGTAACACTGAAGCTTTCTTT. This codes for CASRSTGNSNTEAFF.

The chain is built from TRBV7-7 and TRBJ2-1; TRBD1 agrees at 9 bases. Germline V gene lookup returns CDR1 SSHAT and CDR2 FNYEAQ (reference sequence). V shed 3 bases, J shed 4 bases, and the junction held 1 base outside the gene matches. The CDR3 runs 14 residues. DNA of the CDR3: TGTGCCAGCAGCTTGGGACAGGGTTACAATGAGCAGTTCTTC. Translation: CASSLGQGYNEQFF.

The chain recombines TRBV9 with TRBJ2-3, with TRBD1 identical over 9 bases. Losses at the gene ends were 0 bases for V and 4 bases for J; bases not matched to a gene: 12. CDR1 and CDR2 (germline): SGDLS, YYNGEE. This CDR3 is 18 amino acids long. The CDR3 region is CASSVALRQGGFPDTQYF. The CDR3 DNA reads TGTGCCAGCAGCGTAGCCCTCCGACAGGGGGGATTCCCAGATACGCAGTATTTT.

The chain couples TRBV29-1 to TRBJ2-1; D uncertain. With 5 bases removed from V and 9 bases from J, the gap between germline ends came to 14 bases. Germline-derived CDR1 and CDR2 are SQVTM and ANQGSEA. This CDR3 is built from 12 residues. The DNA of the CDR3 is TGCAGCGTTCTAGTCCGCACAATTGAGCAGTTCTTC. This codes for CSVLVRTIEQFF.

The CDR3 reads CASSLRSGGSDTQYF. DNA for the CDR3: TGTGCCAGCAGCTTGAGGTCGGGAGGCTCAGATACGCAGTATTTT. This rearrangement joins TRBV5-4 to TRBJ2-3, with 7 positions matching TRBD2. Germline V gives CDR1 SGHNT, CDR2 YYREEE (reference sequence). Trimming cost V 1 base and J 4 bases; bases outside gene matches: 6. This CDR3 has 15 residues.

The DNA of the CDR3 is TGTGCCAGCAGCGTCAAGGGGAGGGACATTCAGTACTTC. Its translation: CASSVKGRDIQYF. V and J are TRBV5-8 and TRBJ2-4; 7 nucleotides agree with TRBD2. Looked up from germline, CDR1 is SGHTS and CDR2 is YDEGEE. Trimming at V came to 4 bases and at J to 8 bases, leaving 6 bases not matched to a gene. CDR3 size: 13 residues.

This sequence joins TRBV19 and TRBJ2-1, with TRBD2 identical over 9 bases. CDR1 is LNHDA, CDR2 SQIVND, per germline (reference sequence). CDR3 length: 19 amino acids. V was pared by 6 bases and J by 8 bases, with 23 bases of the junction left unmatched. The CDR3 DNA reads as TGTGCCAGTAGGCTTCGCCCAGCGGGGGGCGCCTTCGGAGTGTATGAGCAGTTCTTC. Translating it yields CASRLRPAGGAFGVYEQFF.

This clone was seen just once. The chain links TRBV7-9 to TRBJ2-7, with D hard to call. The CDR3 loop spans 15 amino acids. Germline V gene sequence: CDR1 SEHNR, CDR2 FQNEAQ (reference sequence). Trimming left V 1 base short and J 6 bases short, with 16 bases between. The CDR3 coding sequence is TGTGCCAGCAGCTTAGAGGCGACCAGAACGGGCGAGCAGTACTTC. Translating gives CASSLEATRTGEQYF.

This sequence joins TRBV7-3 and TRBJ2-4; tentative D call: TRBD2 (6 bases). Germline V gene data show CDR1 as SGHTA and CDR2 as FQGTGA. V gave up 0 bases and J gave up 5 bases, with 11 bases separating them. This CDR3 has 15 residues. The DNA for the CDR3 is TGTGCCAGCAGCTTAACGGGGGGTCCAGAAAACATTCAGTACTTC. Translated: CASSLTGGPENIQYF.

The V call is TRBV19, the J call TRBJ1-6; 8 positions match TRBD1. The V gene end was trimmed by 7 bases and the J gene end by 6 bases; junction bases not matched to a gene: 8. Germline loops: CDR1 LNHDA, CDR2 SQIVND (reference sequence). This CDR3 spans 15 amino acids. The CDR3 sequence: CASIGQGVGNSPLHF. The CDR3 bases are TGTGCCAGTATCGGACAGGGTGTCGGTAATTCACCCCTCCACTTT. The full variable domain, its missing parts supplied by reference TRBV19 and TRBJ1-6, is DGGITQSPKYLFRKEGQNVTLSCEQNLNHDAMYWYRQDPGQGLRLIYYSQIVNDFQKGDIAEGYSVSREKKESFPLTVTSAQKNPTAFYLCASIGQGVGNSPLHFGNGTRLTVT.

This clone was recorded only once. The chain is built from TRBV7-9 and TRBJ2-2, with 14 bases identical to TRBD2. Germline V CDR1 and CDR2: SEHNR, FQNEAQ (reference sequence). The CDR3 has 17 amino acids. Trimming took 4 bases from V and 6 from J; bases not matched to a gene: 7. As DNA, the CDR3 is TGTGCCAGCAGCTCCCCGGGACTAGCGGGAGTGGCCGGGGAGCTGTTTTTT. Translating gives CASSSPGLAGVAGELFF.

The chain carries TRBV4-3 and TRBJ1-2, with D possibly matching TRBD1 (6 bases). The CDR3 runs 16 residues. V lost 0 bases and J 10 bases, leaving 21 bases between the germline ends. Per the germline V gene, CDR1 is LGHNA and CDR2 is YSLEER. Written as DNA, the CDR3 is TGCGCCAGCAGCCAAGAGCACGGACAGATCGGCGGAGCCTACACCTTC. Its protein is CASSQEHGQIGGAYTF.

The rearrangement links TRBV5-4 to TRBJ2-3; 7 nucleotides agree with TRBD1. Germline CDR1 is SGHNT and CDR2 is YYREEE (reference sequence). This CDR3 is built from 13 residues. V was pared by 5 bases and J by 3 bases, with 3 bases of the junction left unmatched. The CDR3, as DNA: TGTGCCAGCAGGATACAGGGGACAGATACGCAGTATTTT. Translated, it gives CASRIQGTDTQYF.

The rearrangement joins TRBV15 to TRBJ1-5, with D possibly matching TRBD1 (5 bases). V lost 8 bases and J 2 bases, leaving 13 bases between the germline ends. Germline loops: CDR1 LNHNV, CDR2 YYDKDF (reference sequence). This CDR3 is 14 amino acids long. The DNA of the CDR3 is TGTGCCACCGGGCCGGCAGGGCGCAATCAGCCCCAGCATTTT. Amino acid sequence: CATGPAGRNQPQHF.

The CDR3 loop is CAGGQGNMNTEAFF. The CDR3 DNA is TGTGCCGGGGGACAGGGGAACATGAACACTGAAGCTTTCTTT. The rearrangement uses TRBV6-6 and TRBJ1-1, with 10 bases lining up with TRBD1. The CDR3 is 14 residues long. From germline, CDR1 is MNHNY and CDR2 SVGAGI (reference sequence). Trimming removed 11 bases from V and 0 bases from J; junction bases left unmatched: 6.

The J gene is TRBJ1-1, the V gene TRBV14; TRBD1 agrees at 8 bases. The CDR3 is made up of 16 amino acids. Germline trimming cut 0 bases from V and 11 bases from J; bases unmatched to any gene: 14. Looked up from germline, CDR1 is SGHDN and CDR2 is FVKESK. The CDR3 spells CASSQDQQGVILGAFF. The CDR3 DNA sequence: TGTGCCAGCAGCCAAGACCAACAGGGGGTAATTCTTGGGGCTTTCTTT.

In DNA form, the CDR3 reads TGTGCCAGCAGTTTATGGCAGGGGGTCAGCGTCTATGGCTACACCTTC. Encoded protein: CASSLWQGVSVYGYTF. The chain recombines TRBV28 with TRBJ1-2, with 7 bases matching TRBD1. The CDR3 covers 16 residues. CDR1 is MDHEN, CDR2 SYDVKM, per germline. The trim removed 0 bases at V and 4 bases at J, leaving 8 bases unmatched.

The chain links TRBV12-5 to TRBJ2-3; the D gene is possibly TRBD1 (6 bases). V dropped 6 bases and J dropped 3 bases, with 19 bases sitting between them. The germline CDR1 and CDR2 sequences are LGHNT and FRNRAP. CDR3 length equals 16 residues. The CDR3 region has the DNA TGTGCTAGTGGCCCCCGAGGGGCAGGGGTTACAGATACGCAGTATTTT. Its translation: CASGPRGAGVTDTQYF.

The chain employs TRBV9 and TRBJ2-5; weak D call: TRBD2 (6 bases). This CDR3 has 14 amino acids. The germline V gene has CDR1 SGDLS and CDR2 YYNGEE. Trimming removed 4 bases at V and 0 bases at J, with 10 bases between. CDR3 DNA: TGTGCCAGCAGCTTGGGACTGTACCAAGAGACCCAGTACTTC. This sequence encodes CASSLGLYQETQYF.

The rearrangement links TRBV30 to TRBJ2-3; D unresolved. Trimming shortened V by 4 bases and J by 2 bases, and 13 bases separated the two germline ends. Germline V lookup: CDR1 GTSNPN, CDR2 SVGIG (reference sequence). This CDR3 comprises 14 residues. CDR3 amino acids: CAWKVNSPTDTQYF. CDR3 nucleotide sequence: TGTGCCTGGAAGGTTAACAGCCCCACAGATACGCAGTATTTT.

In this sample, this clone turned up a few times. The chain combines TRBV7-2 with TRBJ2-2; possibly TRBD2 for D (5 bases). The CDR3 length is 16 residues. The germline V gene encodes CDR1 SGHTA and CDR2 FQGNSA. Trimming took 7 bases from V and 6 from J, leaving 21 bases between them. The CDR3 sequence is CASTPSERARAGELFF. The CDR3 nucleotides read TGTGCCAGCACCCCATCTGAGAGGGCGCGGGCCGGGGAGCTGTTTTTT.

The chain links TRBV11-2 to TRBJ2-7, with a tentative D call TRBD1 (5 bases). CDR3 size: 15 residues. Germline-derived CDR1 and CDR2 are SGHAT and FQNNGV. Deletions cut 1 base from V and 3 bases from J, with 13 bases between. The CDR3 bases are TGTGCCAGCAGCTTAGTGTCAGGGCCCGTCTACGAGCAGTACTTC. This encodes CASSLVSGPVYEQYF.